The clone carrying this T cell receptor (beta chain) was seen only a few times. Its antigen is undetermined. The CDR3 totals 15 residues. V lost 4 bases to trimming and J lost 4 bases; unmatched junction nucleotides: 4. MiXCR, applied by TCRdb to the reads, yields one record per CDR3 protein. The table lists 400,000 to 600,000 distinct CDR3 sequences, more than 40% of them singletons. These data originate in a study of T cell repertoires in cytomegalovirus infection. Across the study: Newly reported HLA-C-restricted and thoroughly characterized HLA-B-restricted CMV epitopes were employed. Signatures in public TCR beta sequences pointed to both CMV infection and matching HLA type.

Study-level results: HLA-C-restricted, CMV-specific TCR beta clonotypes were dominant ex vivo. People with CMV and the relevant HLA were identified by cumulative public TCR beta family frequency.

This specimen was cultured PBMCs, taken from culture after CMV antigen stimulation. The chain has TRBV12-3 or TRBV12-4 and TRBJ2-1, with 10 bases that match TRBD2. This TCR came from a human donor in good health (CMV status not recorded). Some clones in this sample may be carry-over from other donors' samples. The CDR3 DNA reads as TGTGCCAGCAGTTATGGGACTAGCGAATACAATGAGCAGTTCTTC. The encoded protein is CASSYGTSEYNEQFF.